The following is a T cell receptor (beta chain) sequence with its context. What it binds is not known. The CDR3 has 13 amino acids. Germline lookup yields CDR1 SQVTM and CDR2 ANQGSEA. The V and J ends lost 5 bases and 0 bases respectively, with 10 bases between them. These data belong to a study of T cell clonotyping in hematopoietic cell transplantation. Study conclusions and caveats: Recipient TCR diversity dropped after transplant; expanded clonotypes rose from day 30 to 180.

Here immunoSEQ multiplex PCR was the method, and the copy in TCRdb shows in-frame clones only, minus some. Of approximately 12,000 clones in the sample, roughly 76% were seen once. The source of this sequence is a male patient aged 60 to 75 who had an allogeneic stem cell transplant from an unrelated donor, so the T cells may come from the graft donor. Some clones in this sample may be carry-over from other donors' samples. The J gene is TRBJ1-2, the V gene TRBV29-1, with D unclear. The sequencing here drew on peripheral blood mononuclear cells, taken 180 days after allogeneic stem cell transplant. CDR3 sequence: CSVRVPSNYGYTF. Written as DNA, the CDR3 is TGCAGCGTTCGTGTGCCCTCTAACTATGGCTACACCTTC.